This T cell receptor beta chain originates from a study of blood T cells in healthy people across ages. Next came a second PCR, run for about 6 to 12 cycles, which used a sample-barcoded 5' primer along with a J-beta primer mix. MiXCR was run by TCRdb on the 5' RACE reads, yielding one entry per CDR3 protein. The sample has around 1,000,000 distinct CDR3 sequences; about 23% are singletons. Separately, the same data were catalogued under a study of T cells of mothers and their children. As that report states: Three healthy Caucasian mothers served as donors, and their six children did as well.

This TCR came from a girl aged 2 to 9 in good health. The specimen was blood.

CDR3 nucleotides: TGTGCCACGTCCTTCAGTGCCTACAATGAGCAGTTCTTC. Amino acid sequence: CATSFSAYNEQFF. This sequence joins TRBV3-1 and TRBJ2-1, with D uncertain. This CDR3 has 13 amino acids. Germline loops: CDR1 LGHDT, CDR2 YNNKEL (reference sequence). V lost 10 bases and J lost 2, with 12 bases in between.